This TCR beta chain was captured by sequencing in a study of blood T cell repertoires in COVID-19. On this clone itself: The same CDR3 can be traced to other DNA sequences in this sample.

Trimming cost V 5 bases and J 0 bases, with 12 bases left between them. The CDR3 has 15 residues. The germline CDR1 and CDR2 sequences are SGHTA and FQGNSA. Profiled with immunoSEQ multiplex PCR; TCRdb holds only in-frame clones, not every one. The top ten clones hold about 2.9% of a sample with 300,000 to 450,000 clones, roughly 90% of them seen once. The sequence derives from a woman aged 25 to 45 with COVID-19, enrolled during active disease. V usage is TRBV7-2 and J usage is TRBJ2-3, with D uncertain. Material: peripheral blood. CDR3 amino acids: CASSLTGTSTDTQYF. CDR3 coding DNA: TGTGCCAGCAGCCTCACGGGTACTAGCACAGATACGCAGTATTTT.